This T cell receptor (beta chain) was found in a study of spatial heterogeneity in lung cancer. Study summary: Each time, sequencing found more beta-chain sequences than alpha-chain sequences. The mean occurrence of each unique TCR and UMI combination in raw reads exceeded 8.5.

Every cDNA TCR molecule received its own unique molecular identifier. Via MiXCR, TCRdb re-called the 5' RACE reads, giving one row per CDR3 protein. The sample shows 4,500 to 5,500 distinct CDR3 sequences, roughly 18% of them seen only once. Germline V gene sequence: CDR1 MNHNS, CDR2 SASEGT. V dropped 6 bases and J dropped 5; count of bases not matched to a gene: 8. This CDR3 is 14 amino acids long. Time point in this sample: sample taken at primary tumor resection. Sequencing covered unsorted whole RNA taken from tumor, nontumor lung or frozen PBMC. The donors comprised some 78 untreated early-stage non-small cell lung cancer patients.

The genes are TRBV6-1 and TRBJ2-3, with 7 bases that match TRBD1. This clonotype was sampled from a male donor with early-stage non-small cell lung cancer. The material sequenced was normal lung tissue next to the tumor, taken at surgery. CDR3 coding DNA: TGTGCCAGCAGAGCCGCAGGGGGTAGAGATACGCAGTATTTT. Residues: CASRAAGGRDTQYF.